Below are 24 T cell receptor beta chains sequenced from a single sample in a study of T cell repertoires in cytomegalovirus infection. TCRdb re-called the reads with MiXCR, one entry per CDR3 protein. The profile covers around 900,000 distinct CDR3 sequences, with 30% to 40% appearing a single time and more than 12% taken by the ten largest. No antigens are known for them. This specimen consisted of cultured CD8+ T cells from PBMCs, obtained from culture after CMV antigen stimulation. All receptors derive from a human donor in good health (CMV status not recorded). Some clones in this sample may be carry-over from other donors' samples.

This chain links TRBV2 with TRBJ2-7, with D perhaps matching TRBD2 (5 bases). The length of the CDR3 is 11 residues. Germline CDR1 is SNHLY and CDR2 is FYNNEI. V was clipped by 6 bases and J by 7 bases, with 10 bases between them. The CDR3 DNA reads TGTGCCAGCAGCGGACTCCCTGAGCAGTACGTC. It specifies CASSGLPEQYV.

This chain connects TRBV7-2 to TRBJ2-7; 7 bases are shared with TRBD2. The CDR3 runs to 14 residues. The V gene's germline CDR1 is SGHTA and CDR2 FQGNSA. In DNA form, the CDR3 reads TGTGCCAACAGCTTAGCGTGGGAGGGCTACGAGCAGTACGTC. The encoded protein is CANSLAWEGYEQYV.

The chain couples TRBV10-2 to TRBJ2-3; perhaps TRBD2 as D (7 bases). The CDR3 covers 14 residues. V gave up 3 bases and J gave up 4 bases, with 11 bases separating them. The V gene's germline CDR1 is WSHSY and CDR2 SAAADI. Here the CDR3 reads CASSDEGGPDTQYF. The CDR3 nucleotides are TGCGCCAGCAGTGACGAGGGGGGGCCAGATACGCAGTATTTT.

For this clonotype: It may be a read error: a sequence one base away is much more abundant. The CDR3 does not end in the conserved phenylalanine or tryptophan, so this is likely a read error. This rearrangement joins TRBV7-3 to TRBJ2-1; D is ambiguous. Germline lookup yields CDR1 SGHTA and CDR2 FQGTGA. The CDR3 is 14 residues long. Trimming removed 5 bases at V and 4 bases at J, with 12 bases between. The CDR3 reads CASSPLVGYNEQFL. Written as DNA, the CDR3 is TGTGCCAGCAGCCCCCTTGTGGGGTACAATGAGCAGTTCCTC.

The chain links TRBV6-1 to TRBJ2-5, with 15 bases identical to TRBD2. The CDR3 is 16 amino acids. V shed 5 bases and J 4 bases; nucleotides not matched to a gene: 5. The germline CDR1 and CDR2 sequences are MNHNS and SASEGT. The chain's CDR3 is CASSLSGLAGGETQYF. Here the CDR3 DNA reads TGTGCCAGCAGTCTCTCGGGACTAGCGGGGGGAGAGACCCAGTACTTC.

This clonotype was observed many times. The rearrangement uses TRBV7-2 and TRBJ2-3; D uncertain. CDR3 length: 16 residues. Germline assignment: CDR1 SGHTA and CDR2 FQGNSA. Trimming pared 3 bases from V and 3 bases from J, leaving 16 bases between. The CDR3 nucleotides read TGTGCCAGCAGCTTCCTCGGGTCAAAATTAACAGATACGCAGTATTTT. This translates into CASSFLGSKLTDTQYF.

This chain connects TRBV6-5 to TRBJ2-3; tentatively, D is TRBD1 (6 bases). CDR1 is MNHEY and CDR2 is SVGAGI in the germline V gene. The V end was cut by 10 bases, the J end by 0 bases, with 17 bases between. The CDR3 loop spans 15 amino acids. The CDR3 protein is CATTGQTPSTDTQYF. CDR3 nucleotides: TGTGCCACCACAGGACAGACTCCTAGCACAGATACGCAGTATTTT.

The chain joins TRBV19 to TRBJ1-1, with 8 bases lining up with TRBD1. The V gene end was trimmed by 7 bases and the J gene end by 4 bases; junction bases not matched to a gene: 8. The CDR3 is 14 amino acids. The germline CDR1 and CDR2 sequences are LNHDA and SQIVND (reference sequence). The CDR3 sequence is CASNPRTGFTEAFF. The CDR3 coding sequence is TGTGCCAGTAATCCGAGGACAGGGTTCACTGAAGCTTTCTTT.

This clonotype came up a few times. The J gene is TRBJ2-1, the V gene TRBV6-5; TRBD2 matches at 10 bases. CDR3 length: 15 amino acids. The V and J ends lost 0 bases and 10 bases, in that order; junction bases with no gene match: 6. Looked up from germline, CDR1 is MNHEY and CDR2 is SVGAGI. CDR3 amino acids: CASSYSSGGAGEQFF. CDR3 coding DNA: TGTGCCAGCAGTTACTCGAGCGGGGGGGCGGGGGAGCAGTTCTTC.

This clonotype has at least ten counts. The chain employs TRBV7-2 and TRBJ1-5; 8 nucleotides match TRBD1. CDR1 SGHTA and CDR2 FQGNSA come from the germline V gene. After removal of 6 bases from V and 3 bases from J, the junction contained 10 bases not matched to a gene. The CDR3 loop spans 16 amino acids. CDR3 nucleotide sequence: TGTGCCAGCAGGAAGACCCGACAGGGGATCAATCAGCCCCAGCATTTT. Encoded protein: CASRKTRQGINQPQHF.

This clonotype was picked up a small number of times. The rearrangement uses TRBV7-2 and TRBJ2-7; 7 bases align to TRBD1. V was pared by 4 bases and J by 3 bases, with 3 bases of the junction left unmatched. The CDR3 contains 13 residues. Germline-derived CDR1 and CDR2 are SGHTA and FQGNSA. This CDR3 is CASSYDRVYEQYV. CDR3 coding DNA: TGTGCCAGCAGCTACGACAGGGTCTACGAGCAGTACGTC.

This chain connects TRBV6-6 to TRBJ1-5, with 9 bases matching TRBD1. CDR1 MNHNY and CDR2 SVGAGI come from the germline V gene (reference sequence). CDR3 size: 15 residues. Losses at the gene ends were 2 bases for V and 7 bases for J; bases not matched to a gene: 6. The CDR3 here is CASSYRDRVDQPQHF. CDR3 coding DNA: TGTGCCAGCAGTTACCGGGACAGGGTAGACCAGCCCCAGCATTTT.

The genes are TRBV6-2 or TRBV6-3 and TRBJ2-3, with D possibly matching TRBD2 (6 bases). Germline CDR1 reads MNHEY; CDR2 reads SVGEGT. The CDR3 runs 16 residues. With 4 bases removed from V and 5 bases from J, the gap between germline ends came to 19 bases. The CDR3 DNA reads TGTGCCAGCAGTTTCCTGCCCGTAGCGGCCCAAGATACGCAGTATTTT. Protein sequence: CASSFLPVAAQDTQYF.

The gene calls are TRBV27 and TRBJ1-1, with TRBD1 matching 7 bases. Unmatched junction bases numbered 7, after V lost 4 bases and J lost 5 bases. The germline V gene encodes CDR1 MNHEY and CDR2 SMNVEV (reference sequence). CDR3 length: 14 residues. The CDR3 DNA follows: TGTGCCAGCAGTTCCAGGACAGGCCGTACTGAAGCTTTCTTT. Its protein product is CASSSRTGRTEAFF.

The gene calls are TRBV13 and TRBJ2-2; D is uncertain. Trimming left V 5 bases short and J 3 bases short, with 13 bases between. Germline CDR1 is PRHDT and CDR2 is FYEKMQ (reference sequence). The CDR3 sequence is 15 residues long. The CDR3 loop reads CASSARARDTGELFF. CDR3 coding DNA: TGTGCCAGCAGCGCCCGGGCCCGAGACACCGGGGAGCTGTTTTTT.

This rearrangement joins TRBV7-6 to TRBJ2-1; D ambiguous. This CDR3 has 11 residues. Trimming cost V 5 bases and J 7 bases, with 6 bases left between them. Germline CDR1 is SGHVS and CDR2 is FNYEAQ. The CDR3 DNA reads as TGTGCCAGCAGCAATCCTAATGAGCAGTTCTTC. Protein product: CASSNPNEQFF.

This clonotype was detected ten times or more. The V call is TRBV7-2, the J call TRBJ2-7, with TRBD1 matching over 8 bases. With 5 bases clipped from V and 0 bases from J, the junction kept 6 bases outside the gene matches. Per germline, CDR1 SGHTA and CDR2 FQGNSA. The CDR3 is 15 residues long. CDR3 DNA sequence: TGTGCCAGCAGCCCCTGGGACAGGAGCTCCTACGAGCAGTACTTC. It yields the protein CASSPWDRSSYEQYF.

In this sample, this clonotype turned up many times. V gene TRBV7-2 combines with J gene TRBJ2-5, with TRBD1 matching over 8 bases. Looked up from germline, CDR1 is SGHTA and CDR2 is FQGNSA. The ends lost 5 bases at V and 4 bases at J; junction bases unmatched: 9. The CDR3 totals 15 residues. The CDR3 coding sequence is TGTGCCAGCAGCACCGGACAGGGCCCTCCAGAGACCCAGTACTTC. Amino acids: CASSTGQGPPETQYF. The full variable domain, its missing parts supplied by reference TRBV7-2 and TRBJ2-5, is GAGVSQSPSNKVTEKGKDVELRCDPISGHTALYWYRQSLGQGLEFLIYFQGNSAPDKSGLPSDRFSAERTGGSVSTLTIQRTQQEDSAVYLCASSTGQGPPETQYFGPGTRLLVL.

The chain combines TRBV20-1 with TRBJ2-2; 9 positions agree with TRBD2. Per the germline V gene, CDR1 is DFQATT and CDR2 is SNEGSKA (reference sequence). V shed 1 base, J shed 2 bases, and the junction held 5 bases outside the gene matches. The CDR3 runs to 16 residues. This CDR3 reads CSARVSGGTNTGELFF. In nucleotides, the CDR3 is TGCAGTGCTAGAGTTAGCGGGGGAACAAACACCGGGGAGCTGTTTTTT.

V usage is TRBV12-3 or TRBV12-4 and J usage is TRBJ1-2; 7 nucleotides match TRBD1. CDR3 length equals 12 residues. Trimming cost V 7 bases and J 6 bases; bases outside gene matches: 5. CDR3 nucleotides: TGTGCCAGCAAAGCAGGGGGTAATGGCTACACCTTC. Protein: CASKAGGNGYTF.

In its sample, this clonotype was seen a few times. The chain couples TRBV4-2 to TRBJ2-7; TRBD1 matches 9 bases. With V trimmed by 2 bases and J by 3 bases, 5 bases remained unmatched. The germline CDR1 and CDR2 sequences are LGHNA and YNFKEQ. This CDR3 spans 15 amino acids. The DNA for the CDR3 is TGTGCCAGCAGCCAACATGGGACAGGGATCTACGAGCAGTACTTC. Translated: CASSQHGTGIYEQYF.

The genes are TRBV5-5 and TRBJ2-5; D is ambiguous. V gave up 2 bases and J gave up 0 bases, with 17 bases separating them. CDR1 is SGHKS and CDR2 is YYEKEE in the germline V gene (reference sequence). This CDR3 spans 17 amino acids. CDR3 residues: CASSFSLAGTYQETQYF. The CDR3 region has the DNA TGTGCCAGCAGCTTTTCTCTGGCAGGAACGTACCAAGAGACCCAGTACTTC.

This clonotype was counted many times. V and J are TRBV11-2 and TRBJ1-6, with a possible D match to TRBD1 (6 bases). Germline CDR1 is SGHAT and CDR2 is FQNNGV. Trimming stripped 0 bases from V and 8 bases from J, with 14 bases between. The length of the CDR3 is 16 residues. CDR3 nucleotide sequence: TGTGCCAGCAGCTTAGATGGGGGGACAAATTATTCACCCCTCCACTTT. It encodes CASSLDGGTNYSPLHF.

This clonotype was detected a few times. In DNA, the CDR3 is TGCAGCGTTGTCGGACTGGGAGATACGCAGTATTTT. Translation: CSVVGLGDTQYF. The V and J genes are TRBV29-1 and TRBJ2-3, with a tentative D call TRBD2 (5 bases). Between the trimmed V and J ends, which lost 4 bases and 5 bases, there was a span of 10 bases. CDR1 and CDR2 from the germline V gene are SQVTM and ANQGSEA. The CDR3 has 12 residues.